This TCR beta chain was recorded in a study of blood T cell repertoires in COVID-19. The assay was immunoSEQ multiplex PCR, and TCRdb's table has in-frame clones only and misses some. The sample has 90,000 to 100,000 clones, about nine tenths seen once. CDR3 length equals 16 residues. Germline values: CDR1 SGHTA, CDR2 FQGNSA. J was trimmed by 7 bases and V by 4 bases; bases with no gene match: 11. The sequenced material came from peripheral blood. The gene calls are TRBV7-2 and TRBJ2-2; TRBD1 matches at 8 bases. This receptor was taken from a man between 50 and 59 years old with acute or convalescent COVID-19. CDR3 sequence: CASSSLFAGGIGELFF. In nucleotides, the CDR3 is TGTGCCAGCAGCTCCCTTTTTGCAGGGGGCATCGGGGAGCTGTTTTTT.